The present entry profiles one TCR beta chain with its context. Its antigen is still unknown. Qualities for individual bases were not recorded, and no much larger clone is one base off. Library preparation used the immunoSEQ multiplex PCR assay. A mixture of 60 forward primers for TCR Vbeta segments and 13 reverse primers for TCR Jbeta segments was used in the multiplex PCR. A multiplex PCR assay on genomic DNA amplified the CDR3 region of rearranged TCR beta genes. The Illumina HiSeq System was used to sequence the amplified TCR beta libraries as 87-base-pair reads. The paper's data handling went like this. A later analysis counted around 72 million unique TCR beta chains across the 690 or so repertoires, and some 11 million of these chains were shared by at least two donors. Raw reads were error-corrected and collapsed into unique sequences by a nearest-neighbor algorithm in which closely related sequences were merged to remove PCR and sequencing errors. V, D and J gene segments were assigned by aligning CDR3 sequences to IMGT reference sequences. Each retained sequence needed at least a six-nucleotide match to both a V gene segment and a J gene segment. A rearrangement counted as productive if the CDR3 had no stop codons and remained in frame with V and J, and every other rearrangement counted as non-productive. CDR3 was defined according to IMGT convention as the region running from the second conserved V-encoded cysteine to the conserved J-encoded phenylalanine. The earlier analysis of 587 of the donors excluded sequences that lacked an unambiguous match to a single V gene segment. An earlier analysis of some 610 of the donors called V segments functional above 56.7% productive rearrangements and segregating when the between-donor standard deviation exceeded 5%. A statistical classification framework was built to diagnose cytomegalovirus status from the catalog of TCR beta chain sequences. In a later analysis, V and J genes were assigned by comparing TCR nucleotide sequences against IMGT/GENE-DB human TR gene sequences. Using the TCRdist pipeline, a later analysis assigned CDR3 sequences along with most-parsimonious VDJ recombination scenarios. In a later analysis, every TCR beta chain was defined by the combination of its CDR3 amino acid sequence and its V-gene family, and reads without a unique V-gene family were dropped. In a later analysis, approximately 640 highly shared, low-generation-probability nucleotide sequences were removed to address suspected cross-contamination and a sequencing artifact. In a later analysis, a clonal expansion index was calculated for each public chain from normalized within-repertoire ranks of inferred template counts. In a later analysis, generation probabilities were computed using a VDJ recombination model fitted to out-of-frame rearrangements, and the results were checked against IGoR. Hypergeometric tests were used in a later analysis to score TCR-TCR, TCR-HLA and TCR-CMV co-occurrence, with a repertoire-size bias correction applied to the TCR pairs. To estimate false discovery rates, a later analysis permuted the HLA or CMV assignments 20 times. A later analysis grouped co-occurring TCRs with DBSCAN, adding TCRdist sequence similarity when clustering within HLA-allele-positive subsets. For co-occurrence clustering, repertoires with fewer than 30,000 or more than 120,000 public chains were excluded, along with four or five repertoires with anomalous nucleotide sharing. In TCRdb, the immuneACCESS table is reduced to in-frame sequences with V and J assigned. These tables do not hold every clone; where another copy was compared, an unresolved V gene accounts for under half, and the others remain unexplained. The V and J calls and clone size were taken over from that table, and D and trimming were inferred from the DNA. The sample includes 78,000 or so clones, with less than 85% observed a single time. The ten most abundant clones make up roughly 2.6% of the sample.

The data stem from a study of cytomegalovirus exposure and HLA in healthy donors (dated by TCRdb to 2016 to 2017). Describing the broader study: According to an earlier analysis of several hundred of the donors, about 179 million T cells yielded over 90 million unique TCR beta sequences and around 280 Gb of sequence data. Donor age, sex, ethnicity and CMV serostatus were compiled alongside the repertoire data. The genetic ancestry cluster associated with self-reported Caucasian donors included around four fifths of the roughly 400 genotyped donors. A later analysis re-examined previously published TCR beta repertoires from around 670 donors and added high-resolution HLA genotyping to investigate patterns of TCR occurrence. The aim of the study was to test whether cataloging public T cell receptors could identify signatures of past pathogen exposure. In the later analysis, no new phenotypic data were used to find candidate immune exposures; instead, reliance was placed on TCR beta sequences and their occurrence across donors. About 280 gigabases of sequencing data and approximately 91 million unique TCR sequences made up an early release that covered over 550 HLA-typed donors. To predict cytomegalovirus infection status, the study combined high-throughput TCR immunosequencing, statistical association of individual TCRs with disease status, and machine learning. Besides the first cohort of about 730 subjects, a separate validation cohort made up of 95 to 150 different subjects was used. Among some 410 genotyped donors of the cohort, an average of approximately 240,000 unique TCR beta nucleotide sequences were sequenced per donor, approximately 20% of them non-productive. All discovery cohort repertoires had been generated on a single sequencing platform. Class I and class II HLA loci were covered by the typing at four-digit resolution. Roughly five DR-DQ haplotypes were handled as single units for association and clustering because linkage in the cohort was strong. An earlier analysis of some 500 of the donors applied high-throughput TCR beta sequencing to assess whether each TCR beta V gene segment acted as functional or pseudogenic. The number of donors typed differed by locus, with roughly 629-640 for A, B, C, DRB1 and DQB1, roughly 520 for DQA1, 600 to 610 for DPA1, and about 450 for DPB1. A later genetic analysis used genome-wide SNP genotypes for about three fifths of the 666 donors, treating that subset as a discovery cohort. The T cell repertoires of 700 or so subjects were profiled by immunosequencing and related to cytomegalovirus serostatus.

The cohort was made up of under 800 healthy bone marrow donors. Cohort members were all nominally healthy when sampled, although unrecorded immune exposures were likely present. The donor was CMV seronegative and belonged to the group of over 350 seronegative cohort members. A peripheral blood sample was collected from each donor, and TCR beta sequencing was performed on peripheral blood mononuclear cells. The Qiagen DNeasy Blood Extraction Kit was used to extract genomic DNA from the blood cell samples. Results and caveats for the whole study, not just this receptor: Roughly uniform sequencing depth across donors was assumed in presence/absence analyses, although this assumption may not hold. Strong co-occurrence of HLA alleles, especially DR and DQ, made assigning TCR associations to individual alleles difficult. In this cohort, only TCR beta chains were sequenced, and detectable features were limited by the absence of alpha or paired-chain data. Compared with the approximately 670-donor mean, donors in an Asian-associated ancestry cluster had fewer N-insertions in productive TCRs, according to a later genetic analysis. The sequencing pipeline was judged likely to have produced a cluster of highly shared sequence variants as a technical artifact. Compared with equally common non-associated chains, HLA-associated TCR beta chains in a later analysis were more clonally expanded and had lower generation probabilities. Linkage disequilibrium might explain the correlated functional status among segregating V segments, but an unknown experimental factor could not be excluded. V-gene and J-gene trimming of TCR beta chains was associated with a missense DCLRE1C variant in a later genetic analysis, and the association was replicated in an independent cohort. Three of the identified cytomegalovirus-associated TCR beta chains were confirmed in vitro to be specific for cytomegalovirus antigens. A further reported finding was that TCR beta sequences accurately predicted the HLA-A and HLA-B alleles for most subjects in the first cohort. Across donors, most TCR sequences were observed very rarely, whereas some public TCRs were present in many individuals. The study listed 150 to 200 TCR beta chains as associated with cytomegalovirus. Several of the top co-occurrence clusters appeared to be linked to parvovirus B19, influenza, CMV and Epstein-Barr virus, according to a later analysis. In a later analysis, TCR association rates were found to vary across HLA loci, with the most associated TCRs seen for DRB1 alleles and the fewest for HLA-C alleles. According to the authors, the approach could potentially be generalized to other disease states and immunological phenotypes. In an earlier analysis of several hundred of the donors, most TCR beta V segments were observed in productive rearrangements about 87% or about 30% of the time, broadly matching IMGT annotations. CMV serostatus was the only immune exposure information available for the cohort. The classifier was reported to diagnose cytomegalovirus status with high specificity and sensitivity in both the original and validation cohorts. A later analysis found that most CMV-associated TCR beta chains appeared HLA-restricted, with HLA associations seemingly driven largely by CMV exposure. The earlier analysis of approximately 540 of the donors excluded fewer than 20 rarely observed V segments, including chromosome 9 orphons, because counts were too low. Because some donors lacked HLA typing at each locus, the association tests relied only on the typed subset. In a later analysis, 15,000 to 20,000 TCR beta sequences were associated with specific HLA alleles at a false discovery rate of 0.05.

The sequence came from a woman between 45 and 60 years old in good health and CMV-seronegative. Material for sequencing was PBMCs.

The CDR3 is CASSVPLAGVNTEAFF. The bases are TGTGCCAGCAGCGTACCCCTTGCAGGGGTGAACACTGAAGCTTTCTTT. Rearrangement joined TRBV9 to TRBJ1-1, with a tentative D gene TRBD1 over 6 matching bases. From a lookup of the germline V gene, CDR1 and CDR2 are SGDLS and YYNGEE. The CDR3 has 16 amino acids, counting the end cysteine and phenylalanine. Solely the CDR3 DNA is kept, with 48 bases framed from the first base. The germline ends are 13 bases apart after V is trimmed by 1 base and J by 0 bases.